The source of this T cell receptor (beta chain) is a study of blood T cell repertoires in COVID-19. TCRdb's copy holds only in-frame clones and misses some; the assay was immunoSEQ multiplex PCR. The data show roughly 39,000 clones, about 90% seen once. The CDR3 runs to 11 residues. Germline CDR1 and CDR2: MDHEN and SYDVKM. Germline trimming cut 8 bases from V and 3 bases from J; bases unmatched to any gene: 1. The chain combines TRBV28 with TRBJ2-7; 7 nucleotides align to TRBD2. This clonotype was obtained from a woman older than 75 with active COVID-19. The material sequenced was peripheral blood. The CDR3: CASGGGYEQYF. CDR3 coding DNA: TGTGCCAGCGGCGGGGGCTACGAGCAGTACTTC.